This passage covers 10 T cell receptor beta chains from one sample sequenced in a study of T cells after yellow fever vaccination. MiXCR, run by TCRdb on the 5' RACE reads, gives a single entry per CDR3 protein. Of 300,000 to 400,000 distinct CDR3 sequences listed, around 13% are singletons. The material sequenced was CD4+ T cells sorted from PBMCs, taken 15 days after the yellow fever booster vaccination. These receptors were obtained from a man younger than 35 who received the YFV17D yellow fever vaccine.

This clonotype was recorded a few times. The chain uses TRBV28 and TRBJ1-2; no definite D call. CDR1 and CDR2 (germline): MDHEN, SYDVKM. Trimming stripped 5 bases from V and 2 bases from J, with 15 bases between. This CDR3 contains 15 residues. CDR3: CASSPNTASNYGYTF. As DNA, the CDR3 is TGTGCCAGCAGTCCTAACACCGCCTCGAACTATGGCTACACCTTC.

The chain carries TRBV6-5 and TRBJ2-3; 10 positions agree with TRBD1. CDR1 is MNHEY and CDR2 is SVGAGI in the germline V gene. The CDR3 has 17 amino acids. V was clipped by 4 bases and J by 3 bases; unmatched bases: 10. The CDR3 region has the DNA TGTGCCAGCAGTTCCGCTTCGACAGGGGGCTTTACAGATACGCAGTATTTT. As protein: CASSSASTGGFTDTQYF.

The V and J genes are TRBV9 and TRBJ1-1, with a weak D call TRBD1 (5 bases). Trimming stripped 0 bases from V and 7 bases from J, with 10 bases between. Looked up from germline, CDR1 is SGDLS and CDR2 is YYNGEE. This CDR3 comprises 13 residues. The chain's CDR3 is CASSVATGVEAFF. The CDR3 region has the DNA TGTGCCAGCAGCGTAGCTACGGGGGTTGAAGCTTTCTTT.

This clonotype has ten or more counts. The V call is TRBV5-1, the J call TRBJ2-7, with D unresolved. V lost 4 bases and J 3 bases, leaving 2 bases between the germline ends. This CDR3 is built from 10 residues. Germline V gives CDR1 SGHRS, CDR2 YFSETQ. The CDR3 DNA reads TGCGCCAGCAGCGTCTACGAGCAGTACTTC. It yields the protein CASSVYEQYF.

This clonotype was counted a few times. The V gene is TRBV7-9, the J gene TRBJ2-5; 15 nucleotides match TRBD2. CDR1 and CDR2 from the germline V gene are SEHNR and FQNEAQ (reference sequence). V shed 6 bases, J shed 7 bases, and the junction held 6 bases outside the gene matches. This CDR3 contains 15 residues. CDR3 coding DNA: TGTGCCAGCAGTCCTGGACTAGCGGGAGGGCGGACCCAGTACTTC. This gives the protein CASSPGLAGGRTQYF.

This clonotype has a count of ten or more. This chain connects TRBV7-2 to TRBJ2-1, with 9 bases identical to TRBD1. V lost 5 bases to trimming and J lost 4 bases; unmatched junction nucleotides: 3. Germline CDR1 SGHTA, CDR2 FQGNSA. This CDR3 region has 14 residues. CDR3 residues: CASSPGTGYNEQFF. The CDR3 DNA reads TGTGCCAGCAGCCCCGGGACAGGGTACAATGAGCAGTTCTTC. Drawing the rest from reference TRBV7-2 and TRBJ2-1, the complete variable domain is GAGVSQSPSNKVTEKGKDVELRCDPISGHTALYWYRQSLGQGLEFLIYFQGNSAPDKSGLPSDRFSAERTGGSVSTLTIQRTQQEDSAVYLCASSPGTGYNEQFFGPGTRLTVL.

The rearrangement links TRBV12-3 or TRBV12-4 to TRBJ1-5; no definite D call. Trimming pared 6 bases from V and 0 bases from J, leaving 9 bases between. This CDR3 contains 14 residues. The CDR3 is CASSSWVSNQPQHF. As DNA, the CDR3 is TGTGCCAGCAGCTCGTGGGTTAGCAATCAGCCCCAGCATTTT.

The chain employs TRBV5-1 and TRBJ2-7; D gene uncertain. The V and J ends lost 3 bases and 5 bases respectively, with 15 bases between them. The CDR3 length is 14 residues. Germline assignment: CDR1 SGHRS and CDR2 YFSETQ. The DNA of the CDR3 is TGCGCCAGCAGCTCGATAGGGCCGAATCACGAGCAGTACGTC. Its translation: CASSSIGPNHEQYV.

The gene calls are TRBV20-1 and TRBJ2-2; 8 bases are a match to TRBD1. Germline V gene sequence: CDR1 DFQATT, CDR2 SNEGSKA (reference sequence). CDR3 length equals 14 residues. V dropped 3 bases and J dropped 6; count of bases not matched to a gene: 6. CDR3 sequence reads: CSASIQQGAGELFF. CDR3 DNA: TGCAGTGCTAGCATTCAACAGGGGGCCGGGGAGCTGTTTTTT.

The chain is built from TRBV6-5 and TRBJ2-5; D remains unclear. The V and J ends lost 6 bases and 3 bases respectively, with 14 bases between them. The germline gives CDR1 MNHEY, CDR2 SVGAGI. The CDR3 totals 14 residues. The CDR3 sequence: CASSRIRTEETQYF. The CDR3 DNA reads TGTGCCAGCAGCCGGATCCGTACCGAAGAGACCCAGTACTTC.